The TCR beta chain under discussion was sequenced for a study of blood T cell repertoires in COVID-19. Turning to the study itself: COVID-19 samples, acute and convalescent, were from the United States, Italy and Spain. In each case, the material was cDNA or gDNA derived from T cells, B-cell-depleted T cells, or PBMCs.

Per the original data handling: Estimates of nucleated cell counts were drawn from the amplification of reference gene primers. Only in-frame clones appear in the TCRdb table, and some are missing; sequencing was by immunoSEQ multiplex PCR. V, J and clone size are those of that table, while D and trimming were read from the DNA. The sample gives 55,000 to 90,000 clones, approximately 83% of which show up once; roughly 4.5% is in the top ten. In this sample, this clone turned up a few times. Sequenced sample: peripheral blood. This clonotype originated in a woman aged 55-70 years with acute or convalescent COVID-19.

Here the CDR3 reads CASSIRRANEKLFF. The CDR3 DNA reads TGTGCCAGTAGCATACGGCGGGCTAATGAAAAACTGTTTTTT. This chain joins TRBV19 and TRBJ1-4; D unclear. The V end lost 6 bases, the J end lost 3 bases, and 11 bases lay between the germline ends. This CDR3 is 14 amino acids long. Germline lookup yields CDR1 LNHDA and CDR2 SQIVND (reference sequence). Variable domain in full (rest from reference TRBV19 and TRBJ1-4): DGGITQSPKYLFRKEGQNVTLSCEQNLNHDAMYWYRQDPGQGLRLIYYSQIVNDFQKGDIAEGYSVSREKKESFPLTVTSAQKNPTAFYLCASSIRRANEKLFFGSGTQLSVL.